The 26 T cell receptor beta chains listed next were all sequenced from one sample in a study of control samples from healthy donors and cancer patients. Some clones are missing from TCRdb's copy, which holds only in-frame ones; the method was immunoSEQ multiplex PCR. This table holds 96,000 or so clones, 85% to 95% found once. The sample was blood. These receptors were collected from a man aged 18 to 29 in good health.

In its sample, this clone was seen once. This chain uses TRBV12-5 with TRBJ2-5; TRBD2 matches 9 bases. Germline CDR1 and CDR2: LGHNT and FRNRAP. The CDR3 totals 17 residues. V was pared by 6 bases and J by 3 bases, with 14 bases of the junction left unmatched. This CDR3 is CASGTPTTSGSKETQYF. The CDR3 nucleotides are TGTGCTAGTGGAACCCCTACGACTAGCGGAAGCAAAGAGACCCAGTACTTC.

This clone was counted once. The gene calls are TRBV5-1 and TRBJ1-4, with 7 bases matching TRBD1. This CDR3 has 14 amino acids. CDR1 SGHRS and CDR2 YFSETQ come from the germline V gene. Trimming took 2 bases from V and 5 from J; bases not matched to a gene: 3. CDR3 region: CASSFRGLNEKLFF. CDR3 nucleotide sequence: TGCGCCAGCAGCTTCAGGGGGTTAAATGAAAAACTGTTTTTT.

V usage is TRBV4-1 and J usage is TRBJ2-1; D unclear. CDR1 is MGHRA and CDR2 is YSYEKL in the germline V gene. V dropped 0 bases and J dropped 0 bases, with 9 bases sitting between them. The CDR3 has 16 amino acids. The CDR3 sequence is CASSQESSLSYNEQFF. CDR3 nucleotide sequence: TGCGCCAGCAGCCAAGAGTCCTCCCTCTCCTACAATGAGCAGTTCTTC.

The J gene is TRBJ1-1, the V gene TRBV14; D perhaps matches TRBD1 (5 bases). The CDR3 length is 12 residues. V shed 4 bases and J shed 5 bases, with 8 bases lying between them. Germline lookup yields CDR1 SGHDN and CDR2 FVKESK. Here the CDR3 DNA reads TGTGCCAGCAGCCGGGGCCGGACTGAAGCTTTCTTT. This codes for CASSRGRTEAFF. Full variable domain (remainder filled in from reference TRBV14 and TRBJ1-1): EAGVTQFPSHSVIEKGQTVTLRCDPISGHDNLYWYRRVMGKEIKFLLHFVKESKQDESGMPNNRFLAERTGGTYSTLKVQPAELEDSGVYFCASSRGRTEAFFGQGTRLTVV.

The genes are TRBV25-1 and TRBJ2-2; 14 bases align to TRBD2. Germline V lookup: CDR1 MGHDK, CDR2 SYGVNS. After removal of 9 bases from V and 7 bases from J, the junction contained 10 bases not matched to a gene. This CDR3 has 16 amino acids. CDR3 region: CASKSGLAGVIGELFF. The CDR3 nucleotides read TGTGCCAGTAAATCGGGACTAGCGGGAGTCATCGGGGAGCTGTTTTTT.

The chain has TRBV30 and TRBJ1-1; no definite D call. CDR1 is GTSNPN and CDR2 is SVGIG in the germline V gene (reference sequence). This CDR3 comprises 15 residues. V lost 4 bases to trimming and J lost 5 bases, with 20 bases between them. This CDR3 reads CAWMGRSAGTTEAFF. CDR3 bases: TGTGCCTGGATGGGGAGATCAGCGGGCACGACTGAAGCTTTCTTT. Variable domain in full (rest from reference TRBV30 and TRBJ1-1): SQTIHQWPATLVQPVGSPLSLECTVEGTSNPNLYWYRQAAGRGLQLLFYSVGIGQISSEVPQNLSASRPQDRQFILSSKKLLLSDSGFYLCAWMGRSAGTTEAFFGQGTRLTVV.

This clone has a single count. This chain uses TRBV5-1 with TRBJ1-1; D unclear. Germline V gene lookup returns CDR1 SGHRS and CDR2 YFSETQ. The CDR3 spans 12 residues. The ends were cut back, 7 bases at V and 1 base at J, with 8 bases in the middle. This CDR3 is CASGAQNTEAFF. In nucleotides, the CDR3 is TGCGCCAGCGGAGCCCAGAACACTGAAGCTTTCTTT.

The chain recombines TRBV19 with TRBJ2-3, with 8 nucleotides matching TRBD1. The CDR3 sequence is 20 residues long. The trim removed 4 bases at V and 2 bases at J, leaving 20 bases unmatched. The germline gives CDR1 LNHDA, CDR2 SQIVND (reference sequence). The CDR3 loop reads CASSKEDRAPIAKYTDTQYF. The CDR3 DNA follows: TGTGCCAGTAGTAAGGAGGACAGGGCTCCCATCGCGAAATACACAGATACGCAGTATTTT.

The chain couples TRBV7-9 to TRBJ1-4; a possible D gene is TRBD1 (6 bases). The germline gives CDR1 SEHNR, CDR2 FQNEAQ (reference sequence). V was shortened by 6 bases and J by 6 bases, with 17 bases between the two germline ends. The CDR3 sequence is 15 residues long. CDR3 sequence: CASSSSGTFDEKLFF. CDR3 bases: TGTGCCAGCAGTTCATCCGGGACATTCGATGAAAAACTGTTTTTT.

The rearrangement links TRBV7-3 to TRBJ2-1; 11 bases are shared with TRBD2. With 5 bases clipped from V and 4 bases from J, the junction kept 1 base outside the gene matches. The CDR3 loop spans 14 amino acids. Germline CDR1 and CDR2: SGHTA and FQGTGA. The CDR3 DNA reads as TGTGCCAGCAGCCGACTAGCGGGATACAATGAGCAGTTCTTC. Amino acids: CASSRLAGYNEQFF.

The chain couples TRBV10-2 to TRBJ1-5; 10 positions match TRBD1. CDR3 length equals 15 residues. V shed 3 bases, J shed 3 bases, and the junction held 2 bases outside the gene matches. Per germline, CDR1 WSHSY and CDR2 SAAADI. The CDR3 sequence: CASSDGTGDNQPQHF. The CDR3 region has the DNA TGCGCCAGCAGTGACGGGACAGGGGACAATCAGCCCCAGCATTTT.

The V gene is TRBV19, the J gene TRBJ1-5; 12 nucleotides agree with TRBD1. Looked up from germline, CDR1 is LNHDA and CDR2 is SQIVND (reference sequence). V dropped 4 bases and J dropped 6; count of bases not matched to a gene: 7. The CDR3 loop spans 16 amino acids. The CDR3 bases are TGTGCCAGTAGTAGGCAGGGACAGGGGGCTAGTCAGCCCCAGCATTTT. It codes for CASSRQGQGASQPQHF.

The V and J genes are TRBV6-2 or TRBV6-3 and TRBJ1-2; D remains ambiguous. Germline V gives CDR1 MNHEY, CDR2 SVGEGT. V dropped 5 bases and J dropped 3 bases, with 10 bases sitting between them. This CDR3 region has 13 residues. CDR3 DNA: TGTGCCAGCAGTAGGTTGTCGGACTATGGCTACACCTTC. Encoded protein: CASSRLSDYGYTF.

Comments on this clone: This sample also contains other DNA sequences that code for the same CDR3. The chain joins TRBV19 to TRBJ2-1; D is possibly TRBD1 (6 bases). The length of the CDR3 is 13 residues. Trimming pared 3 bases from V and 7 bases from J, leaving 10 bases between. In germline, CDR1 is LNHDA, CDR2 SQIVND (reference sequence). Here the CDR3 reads CASSILQGNEQFF. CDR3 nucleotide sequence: TGTGCCAGTAGTATCCTACAGGGAAATGAGCAGTTCTTC.

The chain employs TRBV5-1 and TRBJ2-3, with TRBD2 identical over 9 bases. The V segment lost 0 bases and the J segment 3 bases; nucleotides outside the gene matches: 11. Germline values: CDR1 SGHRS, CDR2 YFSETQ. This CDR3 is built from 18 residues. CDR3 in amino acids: CASSLVRGRALGTDTQYF. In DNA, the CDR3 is TGCGCCAGCAGCTTGGTGCGCGGGAGGGCCCTCGGGACAGATACGCAGTATTTT. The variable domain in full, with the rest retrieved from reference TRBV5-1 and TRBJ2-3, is KAGVTQTPRYLIKTRGQQVTLSCSPISGHRSVSWYQQTPGQGLQFLFEYFSETQRNKGNFPGRFSGRQFSNSRSEMNVSTLELGDSALYLCASSLVRGRALGTDTQYFGPGTRLTVL.

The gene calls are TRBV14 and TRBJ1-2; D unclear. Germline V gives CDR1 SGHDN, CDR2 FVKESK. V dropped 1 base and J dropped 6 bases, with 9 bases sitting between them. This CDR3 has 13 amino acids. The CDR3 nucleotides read TGTGCCAGCAGCCAAGTCGGGTCCCATGGCTACACCTTC. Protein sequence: CASSQVGSHGYTF.

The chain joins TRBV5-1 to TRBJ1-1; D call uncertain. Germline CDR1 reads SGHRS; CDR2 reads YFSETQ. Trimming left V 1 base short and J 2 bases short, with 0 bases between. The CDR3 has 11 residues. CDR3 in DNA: TGCGCCAGCAGCTTGAACACTGAAGCTTTCTTT. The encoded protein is CASSLNTEAFF. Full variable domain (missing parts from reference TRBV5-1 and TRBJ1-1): KAGVTQTPRYLIKTRGQQVTLSCSPISGHRSVSWYQQTPGQGLQFLFEYFSETQRNKGNFPGRFSGRQFSNSRSEMNVSTLELGDSALYLCASSLNTEAFFGQGTRLTVV.

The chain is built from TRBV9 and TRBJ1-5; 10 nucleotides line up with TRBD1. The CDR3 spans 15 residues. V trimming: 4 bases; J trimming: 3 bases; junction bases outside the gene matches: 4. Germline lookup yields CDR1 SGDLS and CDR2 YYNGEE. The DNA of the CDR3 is TGTGCCAGCAGCCCGGGACAGGGGAACAATCAGCCCCAGCATTTT. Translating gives CASSPGQGNNQPQHF.

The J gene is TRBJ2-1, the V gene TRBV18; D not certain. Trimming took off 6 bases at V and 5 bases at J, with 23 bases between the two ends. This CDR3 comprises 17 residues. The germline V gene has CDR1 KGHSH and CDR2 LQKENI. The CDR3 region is CASSHQVLGSSNNEQFF. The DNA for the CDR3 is TGTGCCAGCTCCCACCAGGTGTTGGGCAGTTCCAACAATGAGCAGTTCTTC.

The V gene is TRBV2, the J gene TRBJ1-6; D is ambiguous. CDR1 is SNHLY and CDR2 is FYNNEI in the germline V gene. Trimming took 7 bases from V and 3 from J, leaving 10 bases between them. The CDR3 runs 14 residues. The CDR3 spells CASKEPNYNSPLHF. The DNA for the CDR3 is TGTGCCAGCAAGGAGCCTAACTATAATTCACCCCTCCACTTT. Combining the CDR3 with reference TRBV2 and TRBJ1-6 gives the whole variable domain EPEVTQTPSHQVTQMGQEVILRCVPISNHLYFYWYRQILGQKVEFLVSFYNNEISEKSEIFDDQFSVERPDGSNFTLKIRSTKLEDSAMYFCASKEPNYNSPLHFGNGTRLTVT.

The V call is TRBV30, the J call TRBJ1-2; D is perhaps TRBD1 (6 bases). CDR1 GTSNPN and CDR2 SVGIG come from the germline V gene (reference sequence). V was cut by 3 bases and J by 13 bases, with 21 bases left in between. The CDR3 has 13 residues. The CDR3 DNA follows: TGTGCCTGGAGCCTCCAGACAGGAGCAAAAAGCACCTTC. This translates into CAWSLQTGAKSTF.

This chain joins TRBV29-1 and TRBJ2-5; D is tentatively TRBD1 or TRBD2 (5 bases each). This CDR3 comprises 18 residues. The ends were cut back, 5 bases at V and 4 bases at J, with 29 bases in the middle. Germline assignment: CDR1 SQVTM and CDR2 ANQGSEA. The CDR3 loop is CSVKPRAGQGVSTETQYF. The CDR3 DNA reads TGCAGCGTTAAACCCAGGGCTGGCCAGGGAGTGTCAACAGAGACCCAGTACTTC.

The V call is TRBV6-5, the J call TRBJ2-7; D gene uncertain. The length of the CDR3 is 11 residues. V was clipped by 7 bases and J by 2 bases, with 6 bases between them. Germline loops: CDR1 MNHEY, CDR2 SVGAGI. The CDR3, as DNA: TGTGCCAGCAAAGATCCCTACGAGCAGTACTTC. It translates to CASKDPYEQYF.

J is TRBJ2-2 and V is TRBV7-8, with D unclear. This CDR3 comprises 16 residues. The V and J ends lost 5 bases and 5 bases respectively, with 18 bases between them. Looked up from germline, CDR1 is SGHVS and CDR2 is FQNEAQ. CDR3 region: CASSPRQLAGTGELFF. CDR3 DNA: TGTGCCAGCAGCCCCCGACAACTGGCTGGGACCGGGGAGCTGTTTTTT.

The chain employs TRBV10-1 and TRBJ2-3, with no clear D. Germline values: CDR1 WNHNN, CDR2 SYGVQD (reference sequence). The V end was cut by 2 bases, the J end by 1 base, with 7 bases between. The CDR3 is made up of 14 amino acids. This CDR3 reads CASSEGLGTDTQYF. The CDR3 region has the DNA TGCGCCAGCAGTGAGGGTCTCGGCACAGATACGCAGTATTTT.

The CDR3 DNA is TGTGCCAGCAGCCAAGAGCTCGATATTCACTATGGCTACACCTTC. Amino acids: CASSQELDIHYGYTF. The chain uses TRBV3-1 (or the pseudogene TRBV3-2) and TRBJ1-2; D gene unclear. The CDR3 is 15 residues long. V lost 0 bases to trimming and J lost 3 bases, with 11 bases between them. The germline V gene encodes CDR1 LGHDT and CDR2 YNNKEL (reference sequence).